A single sample is the source of the 19 T cell receptor beta chains below, sequenced in a study of blood T cell repertoires in COVID-19. TCRdb's copy holds only in-frame clones and misses some; the assay was immunoSEQ multiplex PCR. The sample contains a few hundred thousand clones, approximately 86% of which appear only once. The sequenced material came from peripheral blood. The receptor source for this set is a woman between 50 and 59 years old with active or convalescent COVID-19.

The chain couples TRBV27 to TRBJ2-3; 7 nucleotides align to TRBD1. V gave up 6 bases and J gave up 3 bases; unmatched junction bases: 12. The CDR3 has 16 amino acids. The germline V gene encodes CDR1 MNHEY and CDR2 SMNVEV (reference sequence). CDR3 in DNA: TGTGCCAGCAGAAGAAAAGGGACAGACCGAACAGATACGCAGTATTTT. Protein: CASRRKGTDRTDTQYF.

Note on this clone: An end of the junction differs from the germline gene, which may be a read error. V usage is TRBV3-1 (or the pseudogene TRBV3-2) and J usage is TRBJ1-6, with D possibly TRBD1 on 5 matching bases. Germline V gene lookup returns CDR1 LGHDT and CDR2 YNNKEL (reference sequence). This CDR3 comprises 16 residues. The CDR3 DNA is TGTGCCAGCAGCCAAGAATCTTCAGGGTATAGTTCACCCCTCCACTTT. Translated: CASSQESSGYSSPLHF.

This clone was recorded once. V is TRBV29-1 and J is TRBJ2-7, with 14 bases lining up with TRBD2. This CDR3 comprises 14 residues. J lost 5 bases, V lost 6 bases, and 6 bases had no gene match. Germline V gene sequence: CDR1 SQVTM, CDR2 ANQGSEA. This CDR3 reads CSVFGTSGSDEQYF. CDR3 sequence (DNA): TGCAGCGTCTTCGGGACTAGCGGGAGCGACGAGCAGTACTTC.

The CDR3 DNA reads TGTGCCAGCAGCTTGGCTTGGACTAGCGGGACCGAGCAGTTCTTC. Translation: CASSLAWTSGTEQFF. The chain couples TRBV7-2 to TRBJ2-1; 12 bases are a match to TRBD2. The CDR3 spans 15 residues. V dropped 3 bases and J dropped 10; count of bases not matched to a gene: 7. Germline V gives CDR1 SGHTA, CDR2 FQGNSA.

The chain recombines TRBV27 with TRBJ2-7, with D tentatively TRBD2 (5 bases). The germline V and J ends were trimmed by 1 base and 3 bases, with 16 bases remaining between them. This CDR3 has 16 residues. Germline lookup yields CDR1 MNHEY and CDR2 SMNVEV (reference sequence). The CDR3 loop reads CASSLLAGHPRYEQYF. CDR3 DNA sequence: TGTGCCAGCAGTTTATTGGCGGGCCACCCCCGCTACGAGCAGTACTTC.

The V call is TRBV2, the J call TRBJ2-3; the D is unclear. The CDR3 runs to 12 residues. V was shortened by 8 bases and J by 2 bases, with 8 bases between the two germline ends. The V gene's germline CDR1 is SNHLY and CDR2 FYNNEI. CDR3 DNA: TGTGCCAGCGACTCCACCACAGATACGCAGTATTTT. This translates into CASDSTTDTQYF. Together with reference TRBV2 and TRBJ2-3, the CDR3 gives the full variable domain: EPEVTQTPSHQVTQMGQEVILRCVPISNHLYFYWYRQILGQKVEFLVSFYNNEISEKSEIFDDQFSVERPDGSNFTLKIRSTKLEDSAMYFCASDSTTDTQYFGPGTRLTVL.

This clone was detected once. The chain recombines TRBV7-2 with TRBJ2-3; 10 positions match TRBD2. From germline, CDR1 is SGHTA and CDR2 FQGNSA. CDR3 length: 17 residues. The J segment lost 3 bases and the V segment lost 6 bases, leaving 12 bases of the junction unmatched. Here the CDR3 reads CASRPFRTSGATDTQYF. DNA for the CDR3: TGTGCCAGCAGACCGTTCAGGACTAGCGGTGCGACAGATACGCAGTATTTT.

The genes are TRBV6-6 and TRBJ2-1; 10 positions agree with TRBD2. This CDR3 region has 15 residues. CDR1 is MNHNY, CDR2 SVGAGI, per germline (reference sequence). Losses at the gene ends were 8 bases for V and 4 bases for J; bases not matched to a gene: 8. The CDR3 protein is CASSATSGRYNEQFF. CDR3 coding DNA: TGTGCCAGCTCAGCGACTAGCGGGCGTTACAATGAGCAGTTCTTC.

The J gene is TRBJ1-2, the V gene TRBV7-9; weak D call: TRBD1 (5 bases). Trimming removed 7 bases at V and 0 bases at J, with 15 bases between. Germline V lookup: CDR1 SEHNR, CDR2 FQNEAQ (reference sequence). The CDR3 has 15 residues. The CDR3 DNA reads as TGTGCCAGCATCCCGACAGCCAGCGCTAACTATGGCTACACCTTC. It is translated as CASIPTASANYGYTF.

This clone is a singleton in its sample. The chain couples TRBV6-1 to TRBJ1-3; D remains ambiguous. The V end lost 1 base, the J end lost 0 bases, and 7 bases lay between the germline ends. Germline loops: CDR1 MNHNS, CDR2 SASEGT. CDR3 length: 15 amino acids. This CDR3 is CASSEGAASGNTIYF. In DNA, the CDR3 is TGTGCCAGCAGTGAAGGGGCCGCCTCTGGAAACACCATATATTTT.

The chain recombines TRBV5-1 with TRBJ2-3; D uncertain. CDR3 size: 11 residues. From germline, CDR1 is SGHRS and CDR2 YFSETQ. Trimming cost V 2 bases and J 6 bases, with 4 bases left between them. The CDR3 region is CASSLSDTQYF. DNA of the CDR3: TGCGCCAGCAGCTTATCGGATACGCAGTATTTT.

This chain joins TRBV15 and TRBJ2-7; D not resolved. With 8 bases removed from V and 3 bases from J, the gap between germline ends came to 8 bases. CDR3 length equals 11 residues. Germline V lookup: CDR1 LNHNV, CDR2 YYDKDF (reference sequence). This chain's CDR3 is CATENSYEQYF. The CDR3 bases are TGTGCCACCGAGAATAGCTACGAGCAGTACTTC.

This clone was picked up one time. The V gene is TRBV28, the J gene TRBJ2-3; 14 bases align to TRBD2. J lost 4 bases, V lost 6 bases, and 9 bases had no gene match. CDR3 length equals 17 residues. Germline loops: CDR1 MDHEN, CDR2 SYDVKM. CDR3 coding DNA: TGTGCCAGCAGCGCAACCGCGGGACTAGCGGGAGCAGATACGCAGTATTTT. Protein product: CASSATAGLAGADTQYF. The full variable domain, rest sourced from reference TRBV28 and TRBJ2-3, is DVKVTQSSRYLVKRTGEKVFLECVQDMDHENMFWYRQDPGLGLRLIYFSYDVKMKEKGDIPEGYSVSREKKERFSLILESASTNQTSMYLCASSATAGLAGADTQYFGPGTRLTVL.

V is TRBV25-1 and J is TRBJ2-3; no reliable D call. V dropped 4 bases and J dropped 4 bases, with 6 bases sitting between them. The CDR3 covers 12 residues. Germline V gives CDR1 MGHDK, CDR2 SYGVNS. In DNA, the CDR3 is TGTGCCAGCAGTGTAAGCGCAGATACGCAGTATTTT. It yields the protein CASSVSADTQYF.

This clone was observed many times. In nucleotides, the CDR3 is TGTGCCAGCAGCCGACAATCGCGGGGCCGTGGGGGCGAGCAGTACTTC. It is translated as CASSRQSRGRGGEQYF. The rearrangement links TRBV7-9 to TRBJ2-7, with TRBD2 as a possible D gene (6 bases). The CDR3 has 16 residues. The V gene's germline CDR1 is SEHNR and CDR2 FQNEAQ (reference sequence). The ends were cut back, 5 bases at V and 6 bases at J, with 23 bases in the middle.

This chain joins TRBV30 and TRBJ2-1; D call uncertain. CDR3 length: 12 residues. V was shortened by 2 bases and J by 4 bases, with 6 bases between the two germline ends. Germline V lookup: CDR1 GTSNPN, CDR2 SVGIG (reference sequence). The CDR3 DNA follows: TGTGCCTGGAGTACCGGGTACAATGAGCAGTTCTTC. It is translated as CAWSTGYNEQFF.

The chain uses TRBV20-1 and TRBJ1-6; 7 nucleotides line up with TRBD1. In germline, CDR1 is DFQATT, CDR2 SNEGSKA (reference sequence). This CDR3 comprises 13 residues. Losses at the gene ends were 3 bases for V and 10 bases for J; bases not matched to a gene: 6. The CDR3 sequence is CSASGRGESPLHF. The CDR3 DNA is TGCAGTGCTAGTGGCAGGGGGGAATCACCCCTCCACTTT.

This clone was seen more than once but under ten times. This sequence joins TRBV30 and TRBJ2-7; 8 bases are a match to TRBD2. With 3 bases clipped from V and 7 bases from J, the junction kept 17 bases outside the gene matches. CDR3 length equals 16 residues. The germline gives CDR1 GTSNPN, CDR2 SVGIG (reference sequence). CDR3 in DNA: TGTGCCTGGAGGTACCCCTTCGCGGGAGGCGCGCGTGAGCAGTACTTC. This translates into CAWRYPFAGGAREQYF. The full variable domain, rest sourced from reference TRBV30 and TRBJ2-7, is SQTIHQWPATLVQPVGSPLSLECTVEGTSNPNLYWYRQAAGRGLQLLFYSVGIGQISSEVPQNLSASRPQDRQFILSSKKLLLSDSGFYLCAWRYPFAGGAREQYFGPGTRLTVT.

The V and J genes are TRBV2 and TRBJ1-1; 9 bases agree with TRBD1. The CDR3 spans 13 residues. Germline-derived CDR1 and CDR2 are SNHLY and FYNNEI. V was pared by 5 bases and J by 4 bases, with 2 bases of the junction left unmatched. CDR3 sequence (DNA): TGTGCCAGCAGTACAGGGGGCTCCACTGAAGCTTTCTTT. It translates to CASSTGGSTEAFF.